This T cell receptor (beta chain) came from a study of blood T cell repertoires in COVID-19. Overall study context: Sources were T cells, B-cell-depleted T cells, or PBMCs; the material itself was cDNA or gDNA.

CDR3 size: 15 residues. Trimming removed 2 bases at V and 4 bases at J, with 13 bases between. CDR1 and CDR2 from the germline V gene are SGDLS and YYNGEE. This clone was recorded once. Libraries were prepared by immunoSEQ multiplex PCR; TCRdb keeps only in-frame clonotypes and omits some of them. The table records about 190,000 clones, 70% to 90% of them present only once. Sequencing input: peripheral blood. The source is a young man with acute or convalescent COVID-19. J is TRBJ1-5 and V is TRBV9; unclear D gene. The CDR3 here is CASSVSGIPNQPQHF. The CDR3 nucleotides are TGTGCCAGCAGCGTTTCAGGTATCCCTAATCAGCCCCAGCATTTT. Full variable domain (remainder filled in from reference TRBV9 and TRBJ1-5): DSGVTQTPKHLITATGQRVTLRCSPRSGDLSVYWYQQSLDQGLQFLIQYYNGEERAKGNILERFSAQQFPDLHSELNLSSLELGDSALYFCASSVSGIPNQPQHFGDGTRLSIL.